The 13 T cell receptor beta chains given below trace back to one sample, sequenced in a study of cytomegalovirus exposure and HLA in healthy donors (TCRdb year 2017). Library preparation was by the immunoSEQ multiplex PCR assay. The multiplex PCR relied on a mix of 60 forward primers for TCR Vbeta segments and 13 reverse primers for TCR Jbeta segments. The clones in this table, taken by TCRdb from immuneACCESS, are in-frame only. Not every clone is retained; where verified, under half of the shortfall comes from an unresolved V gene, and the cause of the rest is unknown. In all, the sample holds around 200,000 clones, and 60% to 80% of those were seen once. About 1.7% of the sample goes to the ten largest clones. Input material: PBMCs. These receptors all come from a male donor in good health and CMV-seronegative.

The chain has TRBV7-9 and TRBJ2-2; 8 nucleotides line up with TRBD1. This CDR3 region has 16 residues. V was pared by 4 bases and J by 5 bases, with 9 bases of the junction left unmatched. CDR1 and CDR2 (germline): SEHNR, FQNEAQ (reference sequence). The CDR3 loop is CASSSNDRGWTGELFF. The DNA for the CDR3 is TGTGCCAGCAGCTCTAACGACAGGGGATGGACCGGGGAGCTGTTTTTT.

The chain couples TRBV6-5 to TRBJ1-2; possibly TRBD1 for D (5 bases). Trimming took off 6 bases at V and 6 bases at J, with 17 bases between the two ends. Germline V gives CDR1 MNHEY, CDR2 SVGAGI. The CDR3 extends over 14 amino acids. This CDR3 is CASSPGGTANGYTF. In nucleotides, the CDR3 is TGTGCCAGCAGCCCGGGGGGGACCGCAAATGGCTACACCTTC.

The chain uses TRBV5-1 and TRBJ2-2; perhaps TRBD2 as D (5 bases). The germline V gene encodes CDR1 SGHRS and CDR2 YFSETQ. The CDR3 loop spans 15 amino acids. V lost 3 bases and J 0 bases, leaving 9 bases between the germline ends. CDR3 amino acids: CASSSLDSNTGELFF. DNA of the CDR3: TGCGCCAGCAGCTCCCTGGACTCGAACACCGGGGAGCTGTTTTTT.

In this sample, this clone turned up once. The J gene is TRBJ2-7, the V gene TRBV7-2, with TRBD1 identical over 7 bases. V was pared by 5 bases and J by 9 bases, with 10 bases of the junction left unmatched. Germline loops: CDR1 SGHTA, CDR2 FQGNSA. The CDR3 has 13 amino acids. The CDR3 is CASSKTGPGGQYF. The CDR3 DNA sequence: TGTGCCAGCAGCAAGACAGGGCCAGGGGGGCAGTACTTC.

The CDR3 reads CSVEDSASTHKGYTF. The DNA for the CDR3 is TGCAGCGTTGAAGACAGCGCATCTACCCATAAAGGCTACACCTTC. The rearrangement joins TRBV29-1 to TRBJ1-2; the D is unclear. The CDR3 is 15 residues long. V gave up 0 bases and J gave up 8 bases, with 19 bases separating them. Germline-derived CDR1 and CDR2 are SQVTM and ANQGSEA.

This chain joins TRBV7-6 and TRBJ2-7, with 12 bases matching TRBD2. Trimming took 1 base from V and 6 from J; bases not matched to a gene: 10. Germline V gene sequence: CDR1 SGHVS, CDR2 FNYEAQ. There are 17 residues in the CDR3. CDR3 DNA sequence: TGTGCCAGCAGCTTAGGACCCATGCTAGCGGGGGGGTTCGAGCAGTACTTC. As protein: CASSLGPMLAGGFEQYF. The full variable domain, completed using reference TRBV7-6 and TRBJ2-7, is GAGVSQSPRYKVTKRGQDVALRCDPISGHVSLYWYRQALGQGPEFLTYFNYEAQQDKSGLPNDRFSAERPEGSISTLTIQRTEQRDSAMYRCASSLGPMLAGGFEQYFGPGTRLTVT.

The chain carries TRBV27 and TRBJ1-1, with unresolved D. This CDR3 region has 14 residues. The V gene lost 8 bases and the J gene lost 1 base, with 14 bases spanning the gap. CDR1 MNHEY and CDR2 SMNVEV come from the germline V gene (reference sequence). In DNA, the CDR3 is TGTGCCAGCTCCTTCGGCGGGAGGAACACTGAAGCTTTCTTT. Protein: CASSFGGRNTEAFF.

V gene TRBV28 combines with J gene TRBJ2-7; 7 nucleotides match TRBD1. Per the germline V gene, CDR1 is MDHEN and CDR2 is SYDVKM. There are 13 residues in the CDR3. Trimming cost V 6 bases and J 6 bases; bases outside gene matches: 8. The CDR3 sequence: CASSATTGREQYF. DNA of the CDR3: TGTGCCAGCAGCGCAACGACAGGGCGCGAGCAGTACTTC.

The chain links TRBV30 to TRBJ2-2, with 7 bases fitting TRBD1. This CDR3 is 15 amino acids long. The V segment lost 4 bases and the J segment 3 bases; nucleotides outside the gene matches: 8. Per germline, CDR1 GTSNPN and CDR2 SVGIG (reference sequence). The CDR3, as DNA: TGTGCCTGGAAGGGAGAGGGGGCTTACACCGGGGAGCTGTTTTTT. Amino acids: CAWKGEGAYTGELFF. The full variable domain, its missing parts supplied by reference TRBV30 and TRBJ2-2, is SQTIHQWPATLVQPVGSPLSLECTVEGTSNPNLYWYRQAAGRGLQLLFYSVGIGQISSEVPQNLSASRPQDRQFILSSKKLLLSDSGFYLCAWKGEGAYTGELFFGEGSRLTVL.

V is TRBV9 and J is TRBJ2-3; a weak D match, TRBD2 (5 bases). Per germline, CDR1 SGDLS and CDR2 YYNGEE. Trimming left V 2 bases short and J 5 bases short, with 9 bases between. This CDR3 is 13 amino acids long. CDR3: CASSVGRGDTQYF. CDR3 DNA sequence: TGTGCCAGCAGCGTGGGGAGAGGAGATACGCAGTATTTT.

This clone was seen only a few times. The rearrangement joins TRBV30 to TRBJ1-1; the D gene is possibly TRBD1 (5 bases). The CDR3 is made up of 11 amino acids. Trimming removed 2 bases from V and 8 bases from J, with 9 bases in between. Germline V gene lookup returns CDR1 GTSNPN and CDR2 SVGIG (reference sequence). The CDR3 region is CAWSPREEAFF. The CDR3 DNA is TGTGCCTGGAGTCCCAGGGAAGAAGCTTTCTTT.

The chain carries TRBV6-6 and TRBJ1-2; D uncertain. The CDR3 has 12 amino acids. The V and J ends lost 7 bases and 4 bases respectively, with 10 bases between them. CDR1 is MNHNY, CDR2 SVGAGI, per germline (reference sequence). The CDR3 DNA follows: TGTGCCAGCAAGGAGGTTGCCTATGGCTACACCTTC. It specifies CASKEVAYGYTF.

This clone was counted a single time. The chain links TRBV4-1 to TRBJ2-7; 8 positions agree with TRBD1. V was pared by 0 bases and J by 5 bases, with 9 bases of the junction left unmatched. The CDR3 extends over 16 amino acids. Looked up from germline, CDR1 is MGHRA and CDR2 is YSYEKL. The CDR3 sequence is CASSQDSGQGTHEQYF. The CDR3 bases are TGCGCCAGCAGCCAAGACAGTGGACAGGGAACGCACGAGCAGTACTTC.